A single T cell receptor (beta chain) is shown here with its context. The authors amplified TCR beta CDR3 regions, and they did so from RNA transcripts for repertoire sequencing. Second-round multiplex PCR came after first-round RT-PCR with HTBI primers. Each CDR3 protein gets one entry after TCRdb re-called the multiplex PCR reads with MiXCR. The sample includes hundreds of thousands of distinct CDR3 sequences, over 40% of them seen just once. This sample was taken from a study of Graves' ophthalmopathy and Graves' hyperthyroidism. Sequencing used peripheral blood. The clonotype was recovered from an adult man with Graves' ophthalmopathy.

CDR3 coding DNA: TGTGCCAGCAGCCAAGACATAAGTCGAAGGGGGCACGAGCAGTACTTC. Protein: CASSQDISRRGHEQYF. This chain links TRBV11-1 with TRBJ2-7, with 7 bases matching TRBD1. The CDR3 runs 16 residues. V shed 5 bases and J 5 bases; nucleotides not matched to a gene: 15. CDR1 is SGHAT, CDR2 FQDESV, per germline (reference sequence). The whole variable domain, remainder taken from reference TRBV11-1 and TRBJ2-7, is EAEVAQSPRYKITEKSQAVAFWCDPISGHATLYWYRQILGQGPELLVQFQDESVVDDSQLPKDRFSAERLKGVDSTLKIQPAELGDSAMYLCASSQDISRRGHEQYFGPGTRLTVT.